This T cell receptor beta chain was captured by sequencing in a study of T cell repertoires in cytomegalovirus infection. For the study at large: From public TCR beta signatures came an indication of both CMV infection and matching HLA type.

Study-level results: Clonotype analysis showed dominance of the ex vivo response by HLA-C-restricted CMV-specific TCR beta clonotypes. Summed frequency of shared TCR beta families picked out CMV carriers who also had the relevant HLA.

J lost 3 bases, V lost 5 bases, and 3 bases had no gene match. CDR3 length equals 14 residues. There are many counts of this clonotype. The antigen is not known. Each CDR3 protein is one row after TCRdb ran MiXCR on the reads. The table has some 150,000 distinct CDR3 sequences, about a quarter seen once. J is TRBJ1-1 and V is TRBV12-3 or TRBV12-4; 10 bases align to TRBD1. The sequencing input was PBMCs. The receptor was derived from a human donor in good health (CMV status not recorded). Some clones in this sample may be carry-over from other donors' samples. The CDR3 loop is CASSPGQGYTEAFF. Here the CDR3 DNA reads TGTGCCAGCAGTCCGGGACAGGGGTACACTGAAGCTTTCTTT.